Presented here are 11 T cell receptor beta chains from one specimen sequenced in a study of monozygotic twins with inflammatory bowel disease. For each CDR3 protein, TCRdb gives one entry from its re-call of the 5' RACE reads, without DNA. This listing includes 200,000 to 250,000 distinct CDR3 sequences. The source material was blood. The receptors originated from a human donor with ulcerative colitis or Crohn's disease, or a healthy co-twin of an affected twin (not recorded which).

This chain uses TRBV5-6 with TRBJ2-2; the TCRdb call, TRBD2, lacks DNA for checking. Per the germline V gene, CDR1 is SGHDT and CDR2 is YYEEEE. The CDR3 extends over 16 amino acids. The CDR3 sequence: CASSSLADPNTGELFF.

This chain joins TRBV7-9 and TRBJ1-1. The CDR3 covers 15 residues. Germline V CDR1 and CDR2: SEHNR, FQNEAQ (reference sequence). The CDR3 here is CASSSLIQELAEAFF. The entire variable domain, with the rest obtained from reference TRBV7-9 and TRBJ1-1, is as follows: DTGVSQNPRHKITKRGQNVTFRCDPISEHNRLYWYRQTLGQGPEFLTYFQNEAQLEKSRLLSDRFSAERPKGSFSTLEIQRTEQGDSAMYLCASSSLIQELAEAFFGQGTRLTVV.

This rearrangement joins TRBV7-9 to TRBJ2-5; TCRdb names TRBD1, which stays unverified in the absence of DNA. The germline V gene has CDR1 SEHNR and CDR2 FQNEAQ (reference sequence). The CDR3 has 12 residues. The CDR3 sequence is CASSSQGETQYF.

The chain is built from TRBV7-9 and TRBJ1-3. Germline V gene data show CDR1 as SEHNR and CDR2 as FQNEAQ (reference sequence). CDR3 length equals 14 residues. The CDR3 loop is CASSLGSPGNTIYF. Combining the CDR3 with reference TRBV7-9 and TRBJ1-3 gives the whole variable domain DTGVSQNPRHKITKRGQNVTFRCDPISEHNRLYWYRQTLGQGPEFLTYFQNEAQLEKSRLLSDRFSAERPKGSFSTLEIQRTEQGDSAMYLCASSLGSPGNTIYFGEGSWLTVV.

CDR3 loop: CASSLVNESSQPQHF. This chain joins TRBV5-1 and TRBJ1-5. The CDR3 consists of 15 residues. Germline V gene sequence: CDR1 SGHRS, CDR2 YFSETQ.

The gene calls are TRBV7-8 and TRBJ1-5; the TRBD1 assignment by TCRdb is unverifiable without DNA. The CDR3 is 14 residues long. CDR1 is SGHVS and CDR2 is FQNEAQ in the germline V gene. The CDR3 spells CASSITSGTQPQHF.

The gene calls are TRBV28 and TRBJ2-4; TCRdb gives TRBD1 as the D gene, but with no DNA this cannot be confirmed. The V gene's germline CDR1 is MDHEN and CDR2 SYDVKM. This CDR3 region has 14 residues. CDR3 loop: CASTSPGAKNIQYF.

The CDR3 sequence: CASSLVPGAFSYNEQFF. The rearrangement links TRBV5-5 to TRBJ2-1; TCRdb selects TRBD1, and the lack of DNA leaves this call unchecked. Germline lookup yields CDR1 SGHKS and CDR2 YYEKEE (reference sequence). CDR3 size: 17 residues.

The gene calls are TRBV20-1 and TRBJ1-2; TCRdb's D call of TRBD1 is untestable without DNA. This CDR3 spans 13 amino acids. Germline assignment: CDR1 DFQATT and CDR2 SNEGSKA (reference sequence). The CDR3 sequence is CSARAPTGGGYTF.

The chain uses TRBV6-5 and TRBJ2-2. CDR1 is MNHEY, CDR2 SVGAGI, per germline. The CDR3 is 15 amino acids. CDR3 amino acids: CASSSIPHYTGELFF.

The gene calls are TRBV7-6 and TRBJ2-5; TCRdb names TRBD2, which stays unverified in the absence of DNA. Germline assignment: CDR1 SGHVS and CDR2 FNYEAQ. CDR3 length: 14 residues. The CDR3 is CASSPTPGGETQYF.